The TCR beta chain under discussion was sequenced for a study of identifying expanded T cells in peripheral blood. The repertoire was sequenced with immunoSEQ multiplex PCR; TCRdb's copy has only in-frame clones and lacks some. The sample lists under 95,000 clones; approximately 89% were seen once. Collection occurred without any documented infections or immune events in donors. As for this clone: Its specificity is unknown.

Germline values: CDR1 MNHNS, CDR2 SASEGT. This CDR3 spans 15 amino acids. V was clipped by 5 bases and J by 0 bases; unmatched bases: 7. Broader study findings: Across healthy donors, higher total template counts meant significantly greater approximately two-week count variance.

The source material was blood. This TCR came from a person aged 18-70 years in good health. The chain has TRBV6-1 and TRBJ2-7; 7 bases are a match to TRBD1. The CDR3 reads CASSRTGDPSYEQYF. The CDR3 DNA reads as TGTGCCAGCAGTCGGACAGGCGACCCCTCCTACGAGCAGTACTTC.